There are a few counts of the clone carrying this T cell receptor (beta chain). V dropped 2 bases and J dropped 4; count of bases not matched to a gene: 8. The CDR3 consists of 17 residues. Germline assignment: CDR1 SGHVS and CDR2 FNYEAQ. A single record per CDR3 protein comes from TCRdb applying MiXCR to the RT-PCR reads. This sample has roughly 630,000 distinct CDR3 sequences, with roughly 15% found just once. The data were taken from a study of response to subunit inactivated influenza vaccine. Here the sequenced sample was PBMCs from blood, taken 14 days before vaccination. The sequence was collected from a man in his fifties or sixties who received an inactivated influenza vaccine. The chain couples TRBV7-6 to TRBJ2-1, with TRBD1 matching 10 bases. CDR3 residues: CASSLNWPGQGYNEQFF. CDR3 DNA: TGTGCCAGCAGCTTAAATTGGCCGGGACAGGGGTACAATGAGCAGTTCTTC.